This is a list of T cell receptor beta chains from one sample in a study of cytomegalovirus exposure and HLA in healthy donors. Generated by immunoSEQ multiplex PCR, the TCRdb table keeps only in-frame clones and is missing some. Of roughly 130,000 clones listed, about 88% are singletons. Sequencing used PBMCs. The receptors come from a man aged 25 to 45 in good health and CMV-seronegative. Each CDR3 is given with its conserved first and last residue. Each record gives: clone size, V gene, J gene, D gene, CDR3 DNA, CDR3 protein. The D gene is left open where the match is weak. The listing skips clone size in some rows; elsewhere it reads once, few, many or a size class.

>.|TRBV5-1|TRBJ1-3|TRBD1
TGCGCCAGCAGCACGACAGGGTCTGGAAACACCATATATTTT
CASSTTGSGNTIYF
>.|TRBV7-2|TRBJ2-7|.
TGTGCCAGCAGCTTAGCCTCTCCCGCCTACGAGCAGTACTTC
CASSLASPAYEQYF
>.|TRBV12-2|TRBJ2-7|.
TGTGCAAGTCGCTTAAAATGTCTAAAGTCTCGGGACAGGGCCCACGAGCAGTACTTC
CASRLKCLKSRDRAHEQYF
>.|TRBV12-2|TRBJ2-7|.
TGTGCAAGTCGCTGGGAGGGACAGGGTATTTTCTACGAGCAGTACTTC
CASRWEGQGIFYEQYF
>.|TRBV5-4|TRBJ2-1|.
TGTGCCAGCAGCCCTCTCGGGAACAATGAGCAGTTCTTC
CASSPLGNNEQFF
>.|TRBV10-1|TRBJ2-1|TRBD2
TGCGCCAGCAGTGAGGGCTTAGCGGGAGCGTACAATGAGCAGTTCTTC
CASSEGLAGAYNEQFF
>.|TRBV14|TRBJ2-3|TRBD2
TGTGCCAGCAGCCGCCTAGGACTAGGGGAAGATACGCAGTATTTT
CASSRLGLGEDTQYF
>.|TRBV30|TRBJ1-2|.
TGTGCCTGGAGTGTACAGGCAGGGACTTACGATGGCTACACCTTC
CAWSVQAGTYDGYTF
>.|TRBV2|TRBJ2-4|.
TGTGCCAGCATGGGTTCTACAGGGTGGACCAAAAACATTCAGTACTTC
CASMGSTGWTKNIQYF
>.|TRBV30|TRBJ2-2|.
TGTGCCTTGTACGGAGGGGGCTTTTCCGGGGAGCTGTTTTTT
CALYGGGFSGELFF
>.|TRBV6-5|TRBJ2-7|TRBD2
TGTGCCAGCAGTTACGAGCGGGGGTACGAGCAGTACTTC
CASSYERGYEQYF
>once|TRBV10-3|TRBJ2-2|TRBD1
TGTGCCATCAGGGAGACAGGGGGATTCACCGGGGAGCTGTTTTTT
CAIRETGGFTGELFF
>.|TRBV30|TRBJ1-1|.
TGTGCCTGGAAAGGACAGAGAGTGAACACTGAAGCTTTCTTT
CAWKGQRVNTEAFF
>.|TRBV5-6|TRBJ2-6|TRBD1
TGTGCCAGCAGCTTCAGGGTCAGGGGGCTATCTGGGGCCAACGTCCTGACTTTC
CASSFRVRGLSGANVLTF
>.|TRBV10-1|TRBJ2-5|.
TGCGCCAGCAGTGGACAAGCGGGAGAGACCCAGTACTTC
CASSGQAGETQYF
>.|TRBV2|TRBJ2-7|TRBD1
TGTGCCAGCAGGGGACAGGGCGCCGAGCAGTACTTC
CASRGQGAEQYF
>few|TRBV9|TRBJ1-1|.
TGTGCCAGCAGCGTAGGACAGACCAACACTGAAGCTTTCTTT
CASSVGQTNTEAFF
>.|TRBV9|TRBJ2-3|.
TGTGCCAGCAGCCAGGAAGGCACAGATACGCAGTATTTT
CASSQEGTDTQYF
>.|TRBV5-1|TRBJ2-1|.
TGCGCCAGCAGCTTGATACGGGACAATGAGCAGTTCTTC
CASSLIRDNEQFF
>.|TRBV6-6|TRBJ1-5|.
TGTGCCAGCAGTTACCAGAGGGGGCAGCCCCAGCATTTT
CASSYQRGQPQHF
>.|TRBV11-2|TRBJ1-1|.
TGTGCCAGCAGCTTATATTCAGGGAAGGACACTGAAGCTTTCTTT
CASSLYSGKDTEAFF
>.|TRBV5-1|TRBJ2-7|.
TGCGCCAGCAGCCTGGAACAGGGATCCTACAAGCAGTACTTC
CASSLEQGSYKQYF